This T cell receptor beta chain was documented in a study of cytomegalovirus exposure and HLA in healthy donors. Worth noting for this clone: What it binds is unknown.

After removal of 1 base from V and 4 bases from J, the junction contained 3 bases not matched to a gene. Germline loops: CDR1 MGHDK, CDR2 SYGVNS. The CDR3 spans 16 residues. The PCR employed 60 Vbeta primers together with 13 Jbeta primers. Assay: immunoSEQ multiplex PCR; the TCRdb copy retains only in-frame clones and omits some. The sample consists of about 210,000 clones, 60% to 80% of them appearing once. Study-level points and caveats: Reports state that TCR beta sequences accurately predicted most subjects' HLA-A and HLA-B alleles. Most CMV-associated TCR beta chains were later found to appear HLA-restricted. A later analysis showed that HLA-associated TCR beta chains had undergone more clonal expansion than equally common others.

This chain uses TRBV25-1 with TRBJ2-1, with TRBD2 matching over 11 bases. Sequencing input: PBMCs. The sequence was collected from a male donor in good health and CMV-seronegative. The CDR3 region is CASSELGLAGYNEQFF. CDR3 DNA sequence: TGTGCCAGCAGTGAATTAGGACTAGCGGGTTACAATGAGCAGTTCTTC.